These 14 T cell receptor beta chains were all obtained from the same sample, sequenced in a study of blood T cell repertoires in COVID-19 (TCRdb year 2020). The library came from the immunoSEQ multiplex PCR assay. Entries here come from immuneACCESS through TCRdb and include only in-frame sequences with V and J called. Some clones fail to appear in such tables; in the studies checked, an unresolved V gene covers under half of the shortfall, and the cause of the remainder is unknown. This sample gives approximately 260,000 clones in total; 80% to 90% of them show up just once. The ten largest account for 4% to 5% of the sample. Sequenced material: peripheral blood. These receptors came from a woman between 35 and 50 years old who had recovered from COVID-19.

The V and J genes are TRBV3-1 (or the pseudogene TRBV3-2) and TRBJ2-3; 9 nucleotides line up with TRBD2. The CDR3 is 16 residues long. Germline lookup yields CDR1 LGHDT and CDR2 YNNKEL (reference sequence). V lost 1 base, J lost 5 bases, and 7 bases stayed unmatched. In DNA form, the CDR3 reads TGTGCCAGCAGCCAAGGGGGGACTAGCATTAGAGATACGCAGTATTTT. It yields the protein CASSQGGTSIRDTQYF.

This rearrangement joins TRBV11-2 to TRBJ2-1; 7 bases match TRBD1. The length of the CDR3 is 12 residues. V lost 3 bases, J lost 8 bases, and 1 base stayed unmatched. Germline V CDR1 and CDR2: SGHAT, FQNNGV. CDR3 nucleotides: TGTGCCAGCAGCTTTACAGGGGATGAGCAGTTCTTC. It specifies CASSFTGDEQFF.

The chain joins TRBV13 to TRBJ1-2, with D hard to call. Germline V gene sequence: CDR1 PRHDT, CDR2 FYEKMQ (reference sequence). With 6 bases removed from V and 8 bases from J, the gap between germline ends came to 13 bases. The CDR3 is 12 amino acids. This chain's CDR3 is CASRPTTRGYTF. CDR3 nucleotide sequence: TGTGCCAGCAGACCAACTACGAGGGGCTACACCTTC.

V usage is TRBV19 and J usage is TRBJ2-1, with 10 bases identical to TRBD2. The CDR3 is made up of 18 amino acids. With 6 bases clipped from V and 0 bases from J, the junction kept 11 bases outside the gene matches. Germline CDR1 and CDR2: LNHDA and SQIVND (reference sequence). The CDR3: CASRPTPTSGNSYNEQFF. The CDR3, as DNA: TGTGCCAGTAGGCCAACCCCTACTAGCGGGAACTCCTACAATGAGCAGTTCTTC.

The J gene is TRBJ1-4, the V gene TRBV27; D not resolved. There are 13 residues in the CDR3. V lost 7 bases and J 12 bases, leaving 18 bases between the germline ends. CDR1 and CDR2 from the germline V gene are MNHEY and SMNVEV (reference sequence). In DNA form, the CDR3 reads TGTGCCAGCACAGTGCGGGCGGGTGGTGAACTGTTTTTT. Protein sequence: CASTVRAGGELFF.

Notes on this clone: Other DNA sequences from this sample encode an identical CDR3 as well. This rearrangement joins TRBV19 to TRBJ1-1; 8 positions agree with TRBD1. Trimming at V came to 3 bases and at J to 1 base, leaving 4 bases not matched to a gene. CDR1 is LNHDA, CDR2 SQIVND, per germline (reference sequence). This CDR3 has 15 amino acids. CDR3 bases: TGTGCCAGTAGTATCCGCGGACAGGGGAACACTGAAGCTTTCTTT. Translation gives CASSIRGQGNTEAFF.

The rearrangement joins TRBV3-1 (or the pseudogene TRBV3-2) to TRBJ2-2; maybe TRBD1 (5 bases). This CDR3 comprises 17 residues. Germline assignment: CDR1 LGHDT and CDR2 YNNKEL (reference sequence). The V end lost 2 bases, the J end lost 0 bases, and 13 bases lay between the germline ends. The CDR3 here is CASSQRKDSSNTGELFF. The DNA of the CDR3 is TGTGCCAGCAGCCAACGGAAAGACAGTTCGAACACCGGGGAGCTGTTTTTT.

This chain connects TRBV7-3 to TRBJ2-3, with 7 nucleotides matching TRBD1. CDR3 length equals 13 residues. Trimming took 6 bases from V and 11 from J; bases not matched to a gene: 11. Germline V gives CDR1 SGHTA, CDR2 FQGTGA. CDR3 DNA sequence: TGTGCCAGCAGTTTTCAGCCCGGGACAGAGCAGTATTTT. As protein: CASSFQPGTEQYF.

This chain joins TRBV5-4 and TRBJ2-7, with TRBD2 matching 13 bases. Germline values: CDR1 SGHNT, CDR2 YYREEE (reference sequence). This CDR3 comprises 18 residues. V shed 4 bases, J shed 1 base, and the junction held 11 bases outside the gene matches. The CDR3 is CASSTQGGLAGASYEQYF. The CDR3 region has the DNA TGTGCCAGCAGCACCCAGGGTGGACTAGCGGGGGCATCCTACGAGCAGTACTTC.

The chain combines TRBV28 with TRBJ2-7, with D possibly TRBD1 on 6 matching bases. The germline CDR1 and CDR2 sequences are MDHEN and SYDVKM. This CDR3 region has 14 residues. Between the trimmed V and J ends, which lost 5 bases and 2 bases, there was a span of 13 bases. As DNA, the CDR3 is TGTGCCAGCAGTACAGGGACCGGCACCTACGAGCAGTACTTC. This gives the protein CASSTGTGTYEQYF.

This rearrangement joins TRBV5-1 to TRBJ2-5, with no clear D. This CDR3 has 14 residues. Germline CDR1 SGHRS, CDR2 YFSETQ. Trimming left V 1 base short and J 1 base short, with 8 bases between. The CDR3 region is CASSLRGSQETQYF. CDR3 DNA: TGCGCCAGCAGCTTGCGCGGCAGCCAAGAGACCCAGTACTTC.

The chain is built from TRBV30 and TRBJ2-7; 7 bases align to TRBD1. V shed 0 bases, J shed 5 bases, and the junction held 16 bases outside the gene matches. Per the germline V gene, CDR1 is GTSNPN and CDR2 is SVGIG (reference sequence). CDR3 length: 17 residues. CDR3 nucleotides: TGTGCCTGGAGTGTATGGGGGCCTATGACAGGGACCAACGAGCAGTACTTC. This gives the protein CAWSVWGPMTGTNEQYF.

This chain connects TRBV7-2 to TRBJ2-5, with 16 bases fitting TRBD2. This CDR3 has 18 amino acids. Looked up from germline, CDR1 is SGHTA and CDR2 is FQGNSA. Trimming took 5 bases from V and 5 from J; bases not matched to a gene: 11. CDR3 in DNA: TGTGCCAGCAGCCATTCCGGGACTAGCGGGGGGGCACGGGAGACCCAGTACTTC. Protein product: CASSHSGTSGGARETQYF. The full variable domain, in which reference TRBV7-2 and TRBJ2-5 provide the parts outside the CDR3, is GAGVSQSPSNKVTEKGKDVELRCDPISGHTALYWYRQSLGQGLEFLIYFQGNSAPDKSGLPSDRFSAERTGGSVSTLTIQRTQQEDSAVYLCASSHSGTSGGARETQYFGPGTRLLVL.

This clone was picked up a small number of times. V usage is TRBV4-1 and J usage is TRBJ2-7; 9 nucleotides line up with TRBD2. The CDR3 extends over 17 amino acids. Germline V CDR1 and CDR2: MGHRA, YSYEKL. Trimming removed 1 base from V and 1 base from J; junction bases left unmatched: 8. Written as DNA, the CDR3 is TGCGCCAGCAGCCAAGCGGATAGCGGGGGACCTTCCTACGAGCAGTACTTC. This sequence encodes CASSQADSGGPSYEQYF.